The TCR beta chain described here comes from a study of blood T cell repertoires in COVID-19. This table comes from immunoSEQ multiplex PCR, and its TCRdb copy is limited to in-frame clones, with some not included. The sample carries roughly 330,000 clones, 65% to 85% recorded once. This clone occurred a few times. Sequencing used peripheral blood. The TCR comes from a woman between 45 and 60 years old with acute or convalescent COVID-19.

The CDR3 region is CASSLFPSSSYEQYF. DNA of the CDR3: TGTGCCAGCAGCTTATTCCCGTCCTCCTCCTACGAGCAGTACTTC. The genes are TRBV7-6 and TRBJ2-7; D is ambiguous. Germline loops: CDR1 SGHVS, CDR2 FNYEAQ. With 2 bases removed from V and 0 bases from J, the gap between germline ends came to 11 bases. The CDR3 extends over 15 amino acids.